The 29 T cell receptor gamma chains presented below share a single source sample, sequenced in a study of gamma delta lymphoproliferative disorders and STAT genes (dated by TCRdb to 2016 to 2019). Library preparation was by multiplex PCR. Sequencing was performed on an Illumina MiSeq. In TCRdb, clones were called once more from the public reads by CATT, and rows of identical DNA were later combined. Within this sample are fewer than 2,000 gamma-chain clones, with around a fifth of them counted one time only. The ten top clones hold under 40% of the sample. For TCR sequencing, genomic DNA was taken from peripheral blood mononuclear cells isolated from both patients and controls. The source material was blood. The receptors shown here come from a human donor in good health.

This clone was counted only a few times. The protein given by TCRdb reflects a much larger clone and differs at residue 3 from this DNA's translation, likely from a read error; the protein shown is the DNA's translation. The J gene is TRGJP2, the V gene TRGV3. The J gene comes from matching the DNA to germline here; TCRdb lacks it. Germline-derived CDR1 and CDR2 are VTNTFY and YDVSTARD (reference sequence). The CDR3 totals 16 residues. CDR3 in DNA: TGTGCCTCCTGGGAAGGGGATAGGCGGCGTGATTGGATCAAGACGTTT. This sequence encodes CASWEGDRRRDWIKTF.

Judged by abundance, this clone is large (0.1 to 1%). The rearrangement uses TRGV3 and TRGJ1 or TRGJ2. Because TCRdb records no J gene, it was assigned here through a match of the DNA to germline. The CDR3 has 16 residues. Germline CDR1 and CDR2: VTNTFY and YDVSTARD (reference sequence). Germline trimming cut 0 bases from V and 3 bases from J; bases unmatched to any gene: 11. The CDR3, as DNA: TGTGCCACCTGGGACAGGCGATGGGGAGGTTATTATAAGAAACTCTTT. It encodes CATWDRRWGGYYKKLF.

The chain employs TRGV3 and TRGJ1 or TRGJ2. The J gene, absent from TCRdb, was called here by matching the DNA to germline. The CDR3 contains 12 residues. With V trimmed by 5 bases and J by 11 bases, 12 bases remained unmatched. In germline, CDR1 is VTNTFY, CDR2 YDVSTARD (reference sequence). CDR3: CATWVVRYEKLF. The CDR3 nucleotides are TGTGCCACCTGGGTTGTTAGGTATGAGAAACTCTTT.

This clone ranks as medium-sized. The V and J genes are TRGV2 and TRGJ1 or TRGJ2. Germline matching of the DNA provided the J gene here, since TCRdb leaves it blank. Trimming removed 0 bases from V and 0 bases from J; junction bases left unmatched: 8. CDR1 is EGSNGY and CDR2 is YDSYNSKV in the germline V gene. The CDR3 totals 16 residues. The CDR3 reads CATWDGLMVNYYKKLF. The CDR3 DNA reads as TGTGCCACCTGGGACGGGCTAATGGTGAATTATTATAAGAAACTCTTT.

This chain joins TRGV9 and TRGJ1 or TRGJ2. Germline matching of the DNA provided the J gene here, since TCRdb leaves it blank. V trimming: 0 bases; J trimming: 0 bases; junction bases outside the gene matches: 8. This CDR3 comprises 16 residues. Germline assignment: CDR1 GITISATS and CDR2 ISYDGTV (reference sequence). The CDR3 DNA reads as TGTGCCTTGTGGGAGGTGCGTCTTCAGAATTATTATAAGAAACTCTTT. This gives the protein CALWEVRLQNYYKKLF.

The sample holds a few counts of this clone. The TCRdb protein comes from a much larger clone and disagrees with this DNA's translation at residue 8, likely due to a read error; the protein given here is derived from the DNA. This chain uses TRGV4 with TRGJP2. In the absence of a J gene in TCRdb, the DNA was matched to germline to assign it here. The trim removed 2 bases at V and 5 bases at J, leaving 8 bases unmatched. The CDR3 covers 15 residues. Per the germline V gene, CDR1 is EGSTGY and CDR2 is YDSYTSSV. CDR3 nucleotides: TGTGCCACCTGGGATGATCTGAGAAGTGATTGGATCAAGACGTTT. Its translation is CATWDDLRSDWIKTF.

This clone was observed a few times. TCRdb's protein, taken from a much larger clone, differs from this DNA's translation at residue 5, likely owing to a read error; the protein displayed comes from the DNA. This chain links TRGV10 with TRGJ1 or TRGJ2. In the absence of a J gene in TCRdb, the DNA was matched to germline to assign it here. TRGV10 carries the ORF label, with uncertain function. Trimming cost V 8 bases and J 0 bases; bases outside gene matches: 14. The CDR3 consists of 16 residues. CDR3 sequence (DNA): TGTGCTGCGTGGGTTCCCCTCCTTTGGAATTATTATAAGAAACTCTTT. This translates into CAAWVPLLWNYYKKLF.

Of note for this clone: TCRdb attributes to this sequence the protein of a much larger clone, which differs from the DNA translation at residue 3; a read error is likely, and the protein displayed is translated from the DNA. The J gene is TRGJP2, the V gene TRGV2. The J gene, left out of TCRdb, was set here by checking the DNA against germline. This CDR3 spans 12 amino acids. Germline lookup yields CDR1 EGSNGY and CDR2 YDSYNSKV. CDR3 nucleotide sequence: TGTGCCGCCTGGGACGGGTATTGGATCAAGACGTTT. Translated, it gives CAAWDGYWIKTF.

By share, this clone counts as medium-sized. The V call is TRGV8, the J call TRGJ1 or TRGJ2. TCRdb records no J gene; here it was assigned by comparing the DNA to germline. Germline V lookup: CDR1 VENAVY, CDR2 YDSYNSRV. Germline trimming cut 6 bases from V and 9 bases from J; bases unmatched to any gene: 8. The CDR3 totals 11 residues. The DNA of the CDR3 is TGTGCCACCTGGCCCCATTGTAAGAAACTCTTT. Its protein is CATWPHCKKLF.

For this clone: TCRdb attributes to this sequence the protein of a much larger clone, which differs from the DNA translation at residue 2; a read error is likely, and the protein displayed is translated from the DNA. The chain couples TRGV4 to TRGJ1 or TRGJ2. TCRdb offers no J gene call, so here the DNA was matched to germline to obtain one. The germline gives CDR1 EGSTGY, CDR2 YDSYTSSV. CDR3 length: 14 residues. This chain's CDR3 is CTTGGPSNYYKKLF. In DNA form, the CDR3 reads TGTACCACAGGGGGGCCCTCGAATTATTATAAGAAACTCTTT.

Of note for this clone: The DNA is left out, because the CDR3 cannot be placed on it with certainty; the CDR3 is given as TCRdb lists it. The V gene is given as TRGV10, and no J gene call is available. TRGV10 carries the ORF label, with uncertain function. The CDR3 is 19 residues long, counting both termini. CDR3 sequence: CAAWEKVIIRNSLAVEQHF.

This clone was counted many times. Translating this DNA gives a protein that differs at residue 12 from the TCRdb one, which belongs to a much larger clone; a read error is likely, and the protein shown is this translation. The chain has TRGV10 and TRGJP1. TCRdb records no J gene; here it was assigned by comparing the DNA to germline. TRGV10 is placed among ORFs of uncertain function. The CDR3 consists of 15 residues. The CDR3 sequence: CAAWDRRCTGWLKIF. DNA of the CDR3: TGTGCTGCGTGGGATCGGCGATGCACTGGTTGGCTCAAGATATTT.

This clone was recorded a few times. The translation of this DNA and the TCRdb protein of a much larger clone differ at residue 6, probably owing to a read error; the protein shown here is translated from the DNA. The CDR3 spells CATWLNWFKIF. The CDR3 DNA follows: TGTGCCACCTGGCTAAATTGGTTCAAGATATTT. The rearrangement uses TRGV2 and TRGJP1. The J gene is absent in TCRdb and was assigned here via DNA matching to germline. CDR3 length: 11 amino acids. Per the germline V gene, CDR1 is EGSNGY and CDR2 is YDSYNSKV. V lost 6 bases, J lost 10 bases, and 5 bases stayed unmatched.

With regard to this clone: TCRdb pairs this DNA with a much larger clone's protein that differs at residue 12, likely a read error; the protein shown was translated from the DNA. The CDR3 here is CAAWDRRCTGWIKIF. CDR3 sequence (DNA): TGTGCTGCGTGGGATCGGCGATGCACTGGTTGGATCAAGATATTT. The V call is TRGV10, the J call TRGJP1. Germline matching of the DNA provided the J gene here, since TCRdb leaves it blank. TRGV10 is labeled an ORF, and its function is uncertain. The CDR3 covers 15 residues.

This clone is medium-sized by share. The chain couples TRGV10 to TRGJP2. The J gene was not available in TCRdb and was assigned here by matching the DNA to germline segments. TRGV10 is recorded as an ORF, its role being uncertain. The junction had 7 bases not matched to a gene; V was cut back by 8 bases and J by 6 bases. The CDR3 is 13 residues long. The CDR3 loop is CAAWDLGDWIKTF. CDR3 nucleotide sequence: TGTGCTGCGTGGGATTTAGGTGATTGGATCAAGACGTTT.

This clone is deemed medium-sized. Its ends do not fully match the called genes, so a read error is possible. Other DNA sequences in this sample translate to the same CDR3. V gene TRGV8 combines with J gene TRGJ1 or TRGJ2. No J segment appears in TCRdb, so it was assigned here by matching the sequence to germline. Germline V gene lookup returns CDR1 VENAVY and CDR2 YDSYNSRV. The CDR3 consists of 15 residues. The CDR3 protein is CATWDTQANYYKKLF. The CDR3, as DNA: TGTGCCACTTGGGATACCCAGGCAAATTATTATAAGAAACTCTTT.

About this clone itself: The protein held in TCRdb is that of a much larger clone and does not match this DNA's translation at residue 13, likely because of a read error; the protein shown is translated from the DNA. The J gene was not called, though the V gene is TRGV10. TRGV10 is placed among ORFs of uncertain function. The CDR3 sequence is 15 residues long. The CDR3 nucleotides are TGTGCTGCGTGGGATCGGCGATGCACTGGTTGGTTCGAGATATTT. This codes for CAAWDRRCTGWFEIF.

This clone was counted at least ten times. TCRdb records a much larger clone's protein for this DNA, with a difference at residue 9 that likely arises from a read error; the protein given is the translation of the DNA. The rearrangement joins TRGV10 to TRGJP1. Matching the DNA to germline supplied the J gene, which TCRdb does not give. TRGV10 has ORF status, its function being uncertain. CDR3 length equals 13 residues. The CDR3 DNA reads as TGTGCTGCGTGGGGCGTAACTGGTTGTTTCAAGATATTT. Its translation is CAAWGVTGCFKIF.

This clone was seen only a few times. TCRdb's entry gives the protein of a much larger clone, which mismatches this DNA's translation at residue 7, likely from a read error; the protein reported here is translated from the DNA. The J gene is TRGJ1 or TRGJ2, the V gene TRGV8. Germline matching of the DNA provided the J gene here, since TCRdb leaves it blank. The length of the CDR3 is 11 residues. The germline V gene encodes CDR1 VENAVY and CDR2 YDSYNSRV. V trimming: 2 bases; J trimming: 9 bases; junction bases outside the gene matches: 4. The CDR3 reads CATWDTGKKLF. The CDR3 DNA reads TGTGCCACCTGGGATACGGGTAAGAAACTCTTT.

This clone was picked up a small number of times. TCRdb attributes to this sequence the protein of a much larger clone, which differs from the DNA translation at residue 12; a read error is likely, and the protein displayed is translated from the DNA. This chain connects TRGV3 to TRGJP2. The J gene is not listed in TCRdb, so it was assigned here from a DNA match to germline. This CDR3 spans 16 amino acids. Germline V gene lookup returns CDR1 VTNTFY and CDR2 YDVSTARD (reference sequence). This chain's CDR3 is CATWDTHGSSDRIKTF. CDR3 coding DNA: TGTGCCACCTGGGACACCCATGGGAGTAGTGATCGGATCAAGACGTTT.

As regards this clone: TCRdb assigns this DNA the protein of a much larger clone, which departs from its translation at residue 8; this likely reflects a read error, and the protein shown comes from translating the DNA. CDR3 region: CAAWDSPLSGWFKIF. The CDR3 DNA reads TGTGCTGCGTGGGATTCACCCCTCAGCGGTTGGTTCAAGATATTT. V gene TRGV10 combines with J gene TRGJP1. The J gene was not available in TCRdb and was assigned here by matching the DNA to germline segments. TRGV10 is flagged as an ORF with uncertain function. CDR3 size: 15 residues. The V segment lost 8 bases and the J segment 8 bases; nucleotides outside the gene matches: 15.

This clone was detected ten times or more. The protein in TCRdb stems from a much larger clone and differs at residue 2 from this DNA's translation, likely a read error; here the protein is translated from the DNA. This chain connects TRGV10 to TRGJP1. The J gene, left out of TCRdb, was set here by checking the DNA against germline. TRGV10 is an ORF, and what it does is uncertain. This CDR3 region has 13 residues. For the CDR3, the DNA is TGTACTGCGTGGGGCGTAACTGGTTGGTTCAAGATATTT. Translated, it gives CTAWGVTGWFKIF.

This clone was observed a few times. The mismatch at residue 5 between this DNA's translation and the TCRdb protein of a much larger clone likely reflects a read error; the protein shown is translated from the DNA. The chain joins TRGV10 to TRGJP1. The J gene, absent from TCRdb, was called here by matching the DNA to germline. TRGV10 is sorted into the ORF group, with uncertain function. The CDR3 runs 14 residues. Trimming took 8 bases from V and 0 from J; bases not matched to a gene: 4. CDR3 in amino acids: CAAWGDTTGWFKIF. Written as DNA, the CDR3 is TGTGCTGCGTGGGGGGATACCACTGGTTGGTTCAAGATATTT.

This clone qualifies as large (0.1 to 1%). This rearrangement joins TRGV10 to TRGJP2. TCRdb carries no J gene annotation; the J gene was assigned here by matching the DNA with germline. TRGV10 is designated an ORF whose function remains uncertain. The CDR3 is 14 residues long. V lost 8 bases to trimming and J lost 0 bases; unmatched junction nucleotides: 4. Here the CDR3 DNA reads TGTGCTGCGTGGGGAAATAGTAGTGATTGGATCAAGACGTTT. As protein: CAAWGNSSDWIKTF.

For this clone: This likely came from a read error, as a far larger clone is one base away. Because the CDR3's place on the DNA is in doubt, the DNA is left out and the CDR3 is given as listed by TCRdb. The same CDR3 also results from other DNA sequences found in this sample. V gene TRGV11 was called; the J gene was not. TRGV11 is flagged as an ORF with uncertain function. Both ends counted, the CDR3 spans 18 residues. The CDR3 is CTTVPAGLGTNTGWFKIF.

CDR3 sequence: CATWGQIYKKLF. In nucleotides, the CDR3 is TGTGCCACCTGGGGGCAAATATATAAGAAACTCTTT. The V gene is TRGV5, the J gene TRGJ1 or TRGJ2. Matching the DNA to germline supplied the J gene, which TCRdb does not give. The CDR3 sequence is 12 residues long. Germline V lookup: CDR1 VINAFY, CDR2 YDVSNSKD. V was pared by 5 bases and J by 7 bases, with 8 bases of the junction left unmatched.

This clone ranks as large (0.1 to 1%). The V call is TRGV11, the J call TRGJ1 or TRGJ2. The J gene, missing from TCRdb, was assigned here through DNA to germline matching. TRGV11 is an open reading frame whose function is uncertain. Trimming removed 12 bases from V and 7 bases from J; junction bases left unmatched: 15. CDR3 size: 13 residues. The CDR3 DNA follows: TGTGCCTGCCACATTCCCCACGGGTATAAGAAACTCTTT. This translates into CACHIPHGYKKLF.

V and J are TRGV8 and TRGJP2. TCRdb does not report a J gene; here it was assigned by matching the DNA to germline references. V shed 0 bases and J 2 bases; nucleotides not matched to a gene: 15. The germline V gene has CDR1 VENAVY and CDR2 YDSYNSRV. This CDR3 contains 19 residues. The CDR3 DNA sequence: TGTGCCACCTGGGATAGGCCTTTGATCCATGGGAGTAGTGATTGGATCAAGACGTTT. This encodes CATWDRPLIHGSSDWIKTF.

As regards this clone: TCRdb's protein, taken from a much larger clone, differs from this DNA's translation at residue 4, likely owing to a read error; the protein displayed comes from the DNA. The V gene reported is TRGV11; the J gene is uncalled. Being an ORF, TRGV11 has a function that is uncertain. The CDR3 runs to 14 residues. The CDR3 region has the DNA TGTACCACTATGCCTGCTGGATTAGGCTCTAGCGAGACGTTT. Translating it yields CTTMPAGLGSSETF.